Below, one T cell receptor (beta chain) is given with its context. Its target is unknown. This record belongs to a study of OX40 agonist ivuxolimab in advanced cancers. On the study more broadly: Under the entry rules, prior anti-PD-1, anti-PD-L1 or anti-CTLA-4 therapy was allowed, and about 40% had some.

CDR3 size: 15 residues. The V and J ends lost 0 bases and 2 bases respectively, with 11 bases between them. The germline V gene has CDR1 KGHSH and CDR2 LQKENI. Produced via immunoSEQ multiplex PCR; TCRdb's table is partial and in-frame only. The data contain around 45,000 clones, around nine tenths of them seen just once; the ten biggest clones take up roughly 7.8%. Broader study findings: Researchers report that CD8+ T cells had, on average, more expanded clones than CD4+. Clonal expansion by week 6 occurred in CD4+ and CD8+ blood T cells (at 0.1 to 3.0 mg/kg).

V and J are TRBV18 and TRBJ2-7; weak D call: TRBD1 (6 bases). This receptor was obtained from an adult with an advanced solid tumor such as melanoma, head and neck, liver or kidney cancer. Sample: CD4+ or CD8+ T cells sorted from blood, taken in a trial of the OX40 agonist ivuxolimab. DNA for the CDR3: TGTGCCAGCTCACCACCGGGCAGGGGCCCCTACGAGCAGTACTTC. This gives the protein CASSPPGRGPYEQYF.